The 18 T cell receptor beta chains reported below all come from one sample, sequenced in a study of follicular helper T cells after annual influenza vaccination. Sample time point: 2015-2016 season, 7 days after influenza vaccination. The table came from immunoSEQ multiplex PCR; TCRdb's copy has only in-frame clones and leaves some out. The table has some 9,300 clones, roughly 80% seen once. Sequences were derived from CXCR5+ CD38- circulating T follicular helper cells from blood, sampled 7 days after influenza vaccination. Subset defined: circulating Tfh, non-naive CD4+CXCR5+PD-1+ (ICOS+CD38+ or ICOS-CD38-). The receptors here all came from an adult who received the influenza vaccine.

This clone was counted between two and nine times. The rearrangement joins TRBV18 to TRBJ2-1, with 11 bases fitting TRBD2. Trimming at V came to 8 bases and at J to 6 bases, leaving 9 bases not matched to a gene. The CDR3 spans 15 residues. Germline V gene lookup returns CDR1 KGHSH and CDR2 LQKENI. The CDR3 sequence: CASTYTSGGGNEQFF. As DNA, the CDR3 is TGTGCCAGCACTTATACTAGCGGGGGTGGCAATGAGCAGTTCTTC.

V gene TRBV18 combines with J gene TRBJ1-3; the D is unclear. The V gene lost 5 bases and the J gene lost 0 bases, with 17 bases spanning the gap. The V gene's germline CDR1 is KGHSH and CDR2 LQKENI. The CDR3 runs 17 residues. The CDR3 coding sequence is TGTGCCAGCTCATCGCACCCCGCAGGAAGCTCTGGAAACACCATATATTTT. Amino acid sequence: CASSSHPAGSSGNTIYF.

This clone came up a few times. The gene calls are TRBV28 and TRBJ1-2, with D perhaps matching TRBD1 (5 bases). The V end was cut by 7 bases, the J end by 8 bases, with 17 bases between. The V gene's germline CDR1 is MDHEN and CDR2 SYDVKM. The CDR3 loop spans 13 amino acids. CDR3 bases: TGTGCCAGCATCCCCTCGTGGGGACGAGGCTACACCTTC. Translated, it gives CASIPSWGRGYTF.

This chain connects TRBV5-4 to TRBJ1-1, with 7 positions matching TRBD1. J gave up 3 bases and V 3 bases, and 5 bases lay outside the gene matches. Germline V lookup: CDR1 SGHNT, CDR2 YYREEE (reference sequence). This CDR3 spans 14 amino acids. The CDR3 here is CASSSRQGDTEAFF. CDR3 coding DNA: TGTGCCAGCAGCTCACGCCAGGGGGACACTGAAGCTTTCTTT.

The rearrangement links TRBV13 to TRBJ1-2, with TRBD1 matching 9 bases. Per the germline V gene, CDR1 is PRHDT and CDR2 is FYEKMQ (reference sequence). The junction had 6 bases not matched to a gene; V was cut back by 3 bases and J by 4 bases. The CDR3 runs to 15 residues. The CDR3 is CASSLGDRALYGYTF. Here the CDR3 DNA reads TGTGCCAGCAGCTTGGGGGACAGGGCTCTCTATGGCTACACCTTC.

The chain combines TRBV2 with TRBJ2-2; D not resolved. V lost 8 bases to trimming and J lost 0 bases, with 10 bases between them. CDR3 length: 14 residues. Germline CDR1 and CDR2: SNHLY and FYNNEI. The CDR3 sequence: CASCAYANTGELFF. DNA of the CDR3: TGTGCCAGCTGTGCTTACGCGAACACCGGGGAGCTGTTTTTT.

The CDR3 sequence: CASSFHRANNSPLHF. The CDR3 nucleotides are TGCGCCAGCAGCTTCCACAGGGCAAATAATTCACCCCTCCACTTT. V usage is TRBV5-1 and J usage is TRBJ1-6; tentative D call: TRBD1 (6 bases). CDR3 length equals 15 residues. V lost 2 bases and J lost 5, with 11 bases in between. Germline V gives CDR1 SGHRS, CDR2 YFSETQ.

The CDR3, as DNA: TGTGCCAGCAGCTCCCAGCGGGGAGGAGATACGCAGTATTTT. This codes for CASSSQRGGDTQYF. The rearrangement links TRBV5-6 to TRBJ2-3; 7 bases line up with TRBD2. CDR1 is SGHDT and CDR2 is YYEEEE in the germline V gene. The CDR3 contains 14 residues. The ends lost 3 bases at V and 5 bases at J; junction bases unmatched: 6.

This clone was detected only a few times. The DNA of the CDR3 is TGTGCCAGTAGTATGCAGGGGGCCTGGGGCTACACCTTC. Translation: CASSMQGAWGYTF. The chain recombines TRBV19 with TRBJ1-2; 8 nucleotides line up with TRBD1. Losses at the gene ends were 3 bases for V and 8 bases for J; bases not matched to a gene: 5. The CDR3 contains 13 residues. CDR1 and CDR2 from the germline V gene are LNHDA and SQIVND (reference sequence).

CDR3 in amino acids: CAWRRTDAQETQYF. In DNA form, the CDR3 reads TGTGCCTGGAGGAGGACAGACGCCCAAGAGACCCAGTACTTC. The chain carries TRBV30 and TRBJ2-5, with D tentatively TRBD1 (6 bases). Germline V gives CDR1 GTSNPN, CDR2 SVGIG (reference sequence). This CDR3 has 14 residues. Trimming shortened V by 3 bases and J by 1 base, and 12 bases separated the two germline ends. Full variable domain (missing parts from reference TRBV30 and TRBJ2-5): SQTIHQWPATLVQPVGSPLSLECTVEGTSNPNLYWYRQAAGRGLQLLFYSVGIGQISSEVPQNLSASRPQDRQFILSSKKLLLSDSGFYLCAWRRTDAQETQYFGPGTRLLVL.

The chain combines TRBV6-5 with TRBJ1-2, with 7 bases fitting TRBD1. There are 13 residues in the CDR3. Germline-derived CDR1 and CDR2 are MNHEY and SVGAGI. The V and J ends lost 4 bases and 5 bases, in that order; junction bases with no gene match: 4. The CDR3 DNA sequence: TGTGCCAGCAGTTCGACAGGGAGGTATGGCTACACCTTC. Translating gives CASSSTGRYGYTF.

The CDR3 region is CASSTPVGGGGNQPQHF. CDR3 bases: TGTGCCAGTAGTACCCCCGTAGGAGGGGGCGGCAATCAGCCCCAGCATTTT. The gene calls are TRBV19 and TRBJ1-5, with TRBD1 identical over 7 bases. V was clipped by 4 bases and J by 2 bases; unmatched bases: 11. The CDR3 totals 17 residues. Germline V lookup: CDR1 LNHDA, CDR2 SQIVND (reference sequence).

V usage is TRBV19 and J usage is TRBJ1-5, with D uncertain. The CDR3 extends over 16 amino acids. Germline V gene lookup returns CDR1 LNHDA and CDR2 SQIVND (reference sequence). Trimming removed 3 bases at V and 1 base at J, with 13 bases between. DNA for the CDR3: TGTGCCAGTAGTATTACGATCCGGGCGAGCAATCAGCCCCAGCATTTT. The encoded protein is CASSITIRASNQPQHF.

The chain employs TRBV10-3 and TRBJ1-6, with 9 nucleotides matching TRBD1. With V trimmed by 6 bases and J by 9 bases, 6 bases remained unmatched. There are 14 residues in the CDR3. In germline, CDR1 is ENHRY, CDR2 SYGVKD. The CDR3 DNA sequence: TGTGCCATCAGGGGGACAGGGCTAGGTTCACCCCTCCACTTT. It is translated as CAIRGTGLGSPLHF.

The chain is built from TRBV7-2 and TRBJ1-1, with unresolved D. CDR3 length: 13 amino acids. CDR1 is SGHTA and CDR2 is FQGNSA in the germline V gene. V was pared by 5 bases and J by 2 bases, with 9 bases between. In DNA form, the CDR3 reads TGTGCCAGCAGCCAAGACCGCAACACTGAAGCTTTCTTT. Translation: CASSQDRNTEAFF.

The chain combines TRBV28 with TRBJ1-5; 8 positions agree with TRBD1. Germline loops: CDR1 MDHEN, CDR2 SYDVKM. The CDR3 is 16 amino acids. V lost 6 bases to trimming and J lost 4 bases; unmatched junction nucleotides: 11. The CDR3 region has the DNA TGTGCCAGCAGATCCAATGGACAGGGCCAAAATCAGCCCCAGCATTTT. Its protein product is CASRSNGQGQNQPQHF.

The chain is built from TRBV30 and TRBJ2-7; D unclear. Germline lookup yields CDR1 GTSNPN and CDR2 SVGIG (reference sequence). The CDR3 is 15 residues long. Trimming cost V 0 bases and J 1 base, with 13 bases left between them. This chain's CDR3 is CAWSVPDAISYEQYF. Here the CDR3 DNA reads TGTGCCTGGAGTGTGCCAGACGCGATTTCCTACGAGCAGTACTTC. The variable domain in full, with the rest retrieved from reference TRBV30 and TRBJ2-7, is SQTIHQWPATLVQPVGSPLSLECTVEGTSNPNLYWYRQAAGRGLQLLFYSVGIGQISSEVPQNLSASRPQDRQFILSSKKLLLSDSGFYLCAWSVPDAISYEQYFGPGTRLTVT.

The chain has TRBV7-2 and TRBJ1-2, with D possibly matching TRBD1 (5 bases). V lost 1 base and J 8 bases, leaving 14 bases between the germline ends. This CDR3 spans 14 amino acids. From germline, CDR1 is SGHTA and CDR2 FQGNSA. CDR3 nucleotide sequence: TGTGCCAGCAGCTTAGAGTCAGGGAGGGGCGGCTACACCTTC. Translation: CASSLESGRGGYTF.